The 23 T cell receptor beta chains reported below all come from one sample, sequenced in a study of CD4+ T cells in melanoma. Clones were read by immunoSEQ multiplex PCR, and TCRdb kept only the in-frame ones, dropping some. This table has roughly 140,000 clones, over 90% appearing once. These receptor sequences come from a human donor with melanoma.

The rearrangement uses TRBV2 and TRBJ2-3; D possibly corresponds to TRBD2 (5 bases). Germline V CDR1 and CDR2: SNHLY, FYNNEI. This CDR3 region has 15 residues. The V and J ends lost 4 bases and 6 bases respectively, with 17 bases between them. The CDR3 nucleotides are TGTGCCAGCAGTGCCGAACTAGTGGGAGATGATACGCAGTATTTT. Amino acid sequence: CASSAELVGDDTQYF.

This chain joins TRBV11-2 and TRBJ1-2; 7 nucleotides match TRBD1. V was pared by 5 bases and J by 2 bases, with 8 bases of the junction left unmatched. CDR1 is SGHAT and CDR2 is FQNNGV in the germline V gene. This CDR3 is built from 15 residues. The CDR3 loop reads CASSHPGGGNYGYTF. As DNA, the CDR3 is TGTGCCAGCAGCCACCCAGGGGGGGGCAACTATGGCTACACCTTC.

This chain uses TRBV7-9 with TRBJ2-1; the match to TRBD1 covers 11 bases. This CDR3 spans 16 amino acids. V lost 5 bases to trimming and J lost 6 bases; unmatched junction nucleotides: 9. Germline V CDR1 and CDR2: SEHNR, FQNEAQ (reference sequence). The DNA for the CDR3 is TGTGCCAGCAGCCGATCCAGCGGGACAGGGGGCAATGAGCAGTTCTTC. The encoded protein is CASSRSSGTGGNEQFF.

The CDR3 loop reads CASNSGQGGETQYF. CDR3 in DNA: TGCGCCAGCAACTCGGGACAGGGCGGGGAGACCCAGTACTTC. V gene TRBV5-1 combines with J gene TRBJ2-5; 9 bases line up with TRBD1. Germline V CDR1 and CDR2: SGHRS, YFSETQ. V dropped 6 bases and J dropped 5; count of bases not matched to a gene: 8. The CDR3 extends over 14 amino acids.

The chain has TRBV4-1 and TRBJ2-1; maybe TRBD1 (6 bases). The CDR3 loop spans 16 amino acids. V was shortened by 1 base and J by 9 bases, with 19 bases between the two germline ends. Germline CDR1 is MGHRA and CDR2 is YSYEKL. CDR3 sequence reads: CASSQVTSPGAIEQFF. CDR3 nucleotide sequence: TGCGCCAGCAGCCAAGTGACCTCCCCAGGGGCTATTGAGCAGTTCTTC.

The chain recombines TRBV6-1 with TRBJ1-1; no firm D call. The V gene's germline CDR1 is MNHNS and CDR2 SASEGT. The CDR3 is 12 residues long. The V and J ends lost 4 bases and 4 bases respectively, with 7 bases between them. CDR3 amino acids: CASSGPTTEAFF. The CDR3 nucleotides are TGTGCCAGCAGTGGTCCGACCACTGAAGCTTTCTTT.

This CDR3 reads CASHVGSSGANVLTF. DNA for the CDR3: TGTGCCAGCCATGTGGGGAGCTCTGGGGCCAACGTCCTGACTTTC. V usage is TRBV19 and J usage is TRBJ2-6, with D possibly TRBD2 on 5 matching bases. In germline, CDR1 is LNHDA, CDR2 SQIVND (reference sequence). V was clipped by 9 bases and J by 0 bases, with 12 bases between them. There are 15 residues in the CDR3.

The rearrangement links TRBV5-4 to TRBJ1-1; TRBD1 agrees at 7 bases. V shed 4 bases, J shed 2 bases, and the junction held 2 bases outside the gene matches. Germline CDR1 SGHNT, CDR2 YYREEE (reference sequence). The CDR3 sequence is 13 residues long. For the CDR3, the DNA is TGTGCCAGCAGCCGGGACAGCAACACTGAAGCTTTCTTT. Translated, it gives CASSRDSNTEAFF.

This chain connects TRBV6-6 to TRBJ1-6; no firm D call. Germline assignment: CDR1 MNHNY and CDR2 SVGAGI (reference sequence). The CDR3 has 14 residues. Trimming cost V 7 bases and J 6 bases, with 13 bases left between them. Here the CDR3 DNA reads TGTGCCAGCACCGCGGGCTTCCCTAATTCACCCCTCCACTTT. It translates to CASTAGFPNSPLHF.

The V and J genes are TRBV7-6 and TRBJ1-1; the D gene is possibly TRBD1 (5 bases). Germline-derived CDR1 and CDR2 are SGHVS and FNYEAQ. The CDR3 consists of 12 residues. V gave up 1 base and J gave up 6 bases, with 6 bases separating them. The CDR3 sequence is CASSLVGAEAFF. CDR3 bases: TGTGCCAGCAGCTTAGTAGGGGCTGAAGCTTTCTTT.

V gene TRBV5-1 combines with J gene TRBJ1-2; no clear D gene. Trimming stripped 4 bases from V and 7 bases from J, with 17 bases between. CDR3 length: 14 residues. The germline CDR1 and CDR2 sequences are SGHRS and YFSETQ. The CDR3 nucleotides read TGCGCCAGCAGCCCTAACCAGTCCGGAGGTGGCTACACCTTC. It specifies CASSPNQSGGGYTF.

The chain is built from TRBV10-3 and TRBJ1-3; no reliable D call. The germline V gene has CDR1 ENHRY and CDR2 SYGVKD. This CDR3 region has 14 residues. Trimming shortened V by 5 bases and J by 0 bases, and 8 bases separated the two germline ends. In nucleotides, the CDR3 is TGTGCCATCAGTTCTCTACTCTCTGGAAACACCATATATTTT. Amino acids: CAISSLLSGNTIYF.

This chain joins TRBV7-8 and TRBJ1-4; no clear D. Trimming took 0 bases from V and 7 from J, leaving 12 bases between them. CDR1 SGHVS and CDR2 FQNEAQ come from the germline V gene. The CDR3 is made up of 15 amino acids. The chain's CDR3 is CASSLAGDLSEKLFF. CDR3 DNA sequence: TGTGCCAGCAGCTTAGCCGGGGATCTAAGTGAAAAACTGTTTTTT.

This clone was seen a single time. The V gene is TRBV27, the J gene TRBJ2-7; D gene unclear. CDR3 length: 14 residues. The germline V gene encodes CDR1 MNHEY and CDR2 SMNVEV (reference sequence). V lost 1 base and J 2 bases, leaving 9 bases between the germline ends. The CDR3 nucleotides are TGTGCCAGCAGTTTATACGCACAAACCTACGAGCAGTACTTC. It yields the protein CASSLYAQTYEQYF.

CDR3 protein: CASSSGQYDYEQYF. CDR3 nucleotides: TGTGCCAGCAGCTCGGGACAGTACGACTACGAGCAGTACTTC. This chain links TRBV5-4 with TRBJ2-7, with 7 bases identical to TRBD1. V lost 3 bases and J lost 3; bases outside the gene matches: 6. The CDR3 has 14 amino acids. Germline values: CDR1 SGHNT, CDR2 YYREEE (reference sequence).

V gene TRBV5-5 combines with J gene TRBJ1-1; D is perhaps TRBD1 (6 bases). With 4 bases removed from V and 5 bases from J, the gap between germline ends came to 21 bases. The CDR3 has 16 residues. Germline V gene lookup returns CDR1 SGHKS and CDR2 YYEKEE (reference sequence). Written as DNA, the CDR3 is TGTGCCAGCAGCCCTGCCGCGGTGGGGCAGGGGACTGAAGCTTTCTTT. It is translated as CASSPAAVGQGTEAFF.

The CDR3 DNA reads as TGCAGCGCCGGGACTAGCGGGGGAGGGCCCTACGAGCAGTACTTC. Translated, it gives CSAGTSGGGPYEQYF. The chain uses TRBV29-1 and TRBJ2-7, with TRBD2 identical over 14 bases. V lost 7 bases to trimming and J lost 2 bases; unmatched junction nucleotides: 7. Germline loops: CDR1 SQVTM, CDR2 ANQGSEA. The CDR3 runs to 15 residues.

V gene TRBV7-9 combines with J gene TRBJ2-7; 9 nucleotides agree with TRBD1. Germline CDR1 SEHNR, CDR2 FQNEAQ (reference sequence). V was clipped by 5 bases and J by 8 bases; unmatched bases: 10. This CDR3 region has 14 residues. The CDR3 sequence is CASSPSGTGSKQYF. In nucleotides, the CDR3 is TGTGCCAGCAGCCCCAGCGGGACAGGGAGTAAGCAGTACTTC.

This chain links TRBV19 with TRBJ1-5, with 7 nucleotides matching TRBD1. CDR3 length equals 13 residues. CDR1 is LNHDA, CDR2 SQIVND, per germline (reference sequence). V dropped 5 bases and J dropped 6; count of bases not matched to a gene: 4. This CDR3 is CASSPDRSQPQHF. The CDR3, as DNA: TGTGCCAGTAGTCCGGACAGGAGTCAGCCCCAGCATTTT. The full variable domain, its missing parts supplied by reference TRBV19 and TRBJ1-5, is DGGITQSPKYLFRKEGQNVTLSCEQNLNHDAMYWYRQDPGQGLRLIYYSQIVNDFQKGDIAEGYSVSREKKESFPLTVTSAQKNPTAFYLCASSPDRSQPQHFGDGTRLSIL.

The chain links TRBV7-3 to TRBJ2-2; D is possibly TRBD1 or TRBD2 (5 bases each). The CDR3 extends over 14 amino acids. The V gene lost 4 bases and the J gene lost 8 bases, with 14 bases spanning the gap. Germline V gene lookup returns CDR1 SGHTA and CDR2 FQGTGA. The chain's CDR3 is CASSSGRVYGELFF. The CDR3 coding sequence is TGTGCCAGCAGCTCAGGGCGGGTTTATGGGGAGCTGTTTTTT.

The chain is built from TRBV18 and TRBJ1-1; a possible D gene is TRBD1 (6 bases). Trimming cost V 3 bases and J 7 bases, with 21 bases left between them. Germline CDR1 KGHSH, CDR2 LQKENI. The CDR3 sequence is 16 residues long. The CDR3 nucleotides are TGTGCCAGCTCACCGGGACAATGGGGGATACTCGGTGAAGCTTTCTTT. Translated, it gives CASSPGQWGILGEAFF.

The chain employs TRBV14 and TRBJ1-3; D gene uncertain. Germline V gives CDR1 SGHDN, CDR2 FVKESK. There are 16 residues in the CDR3. V dropped 0 bases and J dropped 4 bases, with 13 bases sitting between them. CDR3 sequence: CASSQDYSGIGNTIYF. DNA of the CDR3: TGTGCCAGCAGCCAAGATTACTCGGGGATAGGAAACACCATATATTTT.

This clone was picked up one time. This sequence joins TRBV5-6 and TRBJ1-2; TRBD1 matches at 8 bases. The germline CDR1 and CDR2 sequences are SGHDT and YYEEEE. With V trimmed by 4 bases and J by 0 bases, 2 bases remained unmatched. CDR3 length: 14 amino acids. The CDR3 spells CASSLQGANYGYTF. The CDR3, as DNA: TGTGCCAGCAGCCTACAGGGGGCTAACTATGGCTACACCTTC.